Following are 18 T cell receptor beta chains from one sample sequenced in a study of T-cell memory formation after mild COVID-19. A single record per CDR3 protein comes from TCRdb applying MiXCR to the 5' RACE reads. This sample has a few hundred thousand distinct CDR3 sequences; 15% to 20% occur once, and the top ten carry about a fifth. Sequencing was carried out using PBMCs or a T cell subset sorted from them (not recorded which). Receptors originate from a man younger than 30 who had mild COVID-19 (a few samples of this study predate the infection). Cell type and time point are not known.

In its sample, this clonotype was seen many times. The chain has TRBV9 and TRBJ2-2; weak D call: TRBD1 (6 bases). The CDR3 covers 14 residues. Germline V gives CDR1 SGDLS, CDR2 YYNGEE. V was pared by 5 bases and J by 1 base, with 9 bases between. This CDR3 reads CASRRQENTGELFF. The CDR3 nucleotides read TGTGCCAGCAGACGACAGGAGAACACCGGGGAGCTGTTTTTT.

This clonotype has more than one count but fewer than ten. The V call is TRBV7-9, the J call TRBJ2-7, with D possibly matching TRBD1 (6 bases). This CDR3 has 14 residues. The ends were cut back, 5 bases at V and 2 bases at J, with 13 bases in the middle. CDR1 SEHNR and CDR2 FQNEAQ come from the germline V gene (reference sequence). CDR3 sequence: CASSQSGTPYEQYF. CDR3 nucleotide sequence: TGTGCCAGCAGCCAGTCGGGGACACCCTACGAGCAGTACTTC.

The chain is built from TRBV6-2 or TRBV6-3 and TRBJ1-1; D may be TRBD1 (5 bases). V was cut by 7 bases and J by 4 bases, with 22 bases left in between. This CDR3 contains 16 residues. Germline CDR1 reads MNHEY; CDR2 reads SVGEGT. CDR3 nucleotides: TGTGCCAGCACCAACCTGGGACCCGGGGCCGGCACTGAAGCTTTCTTT. It codes for CASTNLGPGAGTEAFF.

This chain connects TRBV5-1 to TRBJ2-1, with TRBD1 identical over 10 bases. CDR3 length: 14 residues. With V trimmed by 4 bases and J by 8 bases, 6 bases remained unmatched. The germline V gene has CDR1 SGHRS and CDR2 YFSETQ. The CDR3 sequence: CASSPGQGSDEQFF. CDR3 DNA sequence: TGCGCCAGCAGCCCGGGACAGGGGTCCGATGAGCAGTTCTTC.

The chain employs TRBV6-6 and TRBJ1-2, with 7 bases fitting TRBD1. Trimming took 6 bases from V and 1 from J; bases not matched to a gene: 8. Germline CDR1 reads MNHNY; CDR2 reads SVGAGI (reference sequence). The CDR3 sequence is 15 residues long. In DNA form, the CDR3 reads TGTGCCAGCAGGGCGACGGGACAGCTTAACTATGGCTACACCTTC. Its translation: CASRATGQLNYGYTF.

The chain uses TRBV6-2 or TRBV6-3 and TRBJ2-5; 8 bases are a match to TRBD2. The CDR3 is made up of 16 amino acids. In germline, CDR1 is MNHEY, CDR2 SVGEGT. After removal of 1 base from V and 5 bases from J, the junction contained 9 bases not matched to a gene. CDR3 residues: CASSYFLSGVGETQYF. Here the CDR3 DNA reads TGTGCCAGCAGTTACTTCCTTAGCGGGGTCGGCGAGACCCAGTACTTC.

The CDR3 region has the DNA TGTGCCTGGAGTATCCAGGGGAAGGGGAACACTGAAGCTTTCTTT. Protein product: CAWSIQGKGNTEAFF. The V gene is TRBV30, the J gene TRBJ1-1; D perhaps matches TRBD1 (6 bases). From germline, CDR1 is GTSNPN and CDR2 SVGIG (reference sequence). Trimming left V 2 bases short and J 1 base short, with 14 bases between. The CDR3 length is 15 residues.

The rearrangement uses TRBV27 and TRBJ2-3, with D possibly being TRBD2 (6 bases). Trimming removed 3 bases from V and 2 bases from J, with 12 bases in between. Germline V gene data show CDR1 as MNHEY and CDR2 as SMNVEV (reference sequence). The length of the CDR3 is 15 residues. Written as DNA, the CDR3 is TGTGCCAGCAGTTTGGGCGGGGTCCACACAGATACGCAGTATTTT. This codes for CASSLGGVHTDTQYF.

This clonotype was seen repeatedly, ten times or more. The CDR3 DNA sequence: TGCAGTGCTAGCACCCCGGGGAGCGGTAATTACAATGAGCAGTTCTTC. This codes for CSASTPGSGNYNEQFF. V and J are TRBV20-1 and TRBJ2-1, with a possible D match to TRBD2 (5 bases). The CDR3 spans 16 residues. The V and J ends lost 3 bases and 4 bases respectively, with 19 bases between them. Germline CDR1 is DFQATT and CDR2 is SNEGSKA (reference sequence).

This clonotype has only a few counts. At one boundary the junction diverges from the germline segment, which might be a read error. The gene calls are TRBV7-2 and TRBJ2-5; 8 bases match TRBD2. Germline V CDR1 and CDR2: SGHTA, FQGNSA. There are 14 residues in the CDR3. CDR3 in DNA: TGTGCCAGCAGGTTAGCGGGACAAGTAGAGACCCAGTACTTC. Its protein product is CASRLAGQVETQYF.

The gene calls are TRBV7-9 and TRBJ1-1; 9 bases fit TRBD1. This CDR3 region has 14 residues. Trimming cost V 4 bases and J 10 bases; bases outside gene matches: 10. Germline CDR1 is SEHNR and CDR2 is FQNEAQ (reference sequence). CDR3 sequence (DNA): TGTGCCAGCAGCTACGGACAGGGGTTGGATCGAGCTTTCTTT. It encodes CASSYGQGLDRAFF.

The chain recombines TRBV5-5 with TRBJ2-4; D is perhaps TRBD1 or TRBD2 (5 bases each). Trimming took off 5 bases at V and 6 bases at J, with 9 bases between the two ends. The CDR3 contains 12 residues. Germline CDR1 reads SGHKS; CDR2 reads YYEKEE (reference sequence). CDR3 bases: TGTGCCAGCAGTCGGGACGTAAACATTCAGTACTTC. This translates into CASSRDVNIQYF.

The J gene is TRBJ2-1, the V gene TRBV4-1; no reliable D call. The germline gives CDR1 MGHRA, CDR2 YSYEKL. The V gene lost 1 base and the J gene lost 5 bases, with 12 bases spanning the gap. The CDR3 length is 15 residues. CDR3 loop: CASSQGKLSDNEQFF. The CDR3 DNA reads TGCGCCAGCAGCCAAGGGAAACTGTCAGACAATGAGCAGTTCTTC.

The sample holds a few counts of this clonotype. The V and J genes are TRBV7-2 and TRBJ1-2; D unclear. Germline CDR1 SGHTA, CDR2 FQGNSA. This CDR3 spans 15 amino acids. Trimming removed 5 bases at V and 0 bases at J, with 13 bases between. DNA of the CDR3: TGTGCCAGCAGCCCGCAGGCGACTACTAACTATGGCTACACCTTC. Protein product: CASSPQATTNYGYTF.

This clonotype was picked up a small number of times. This chain joins TRBV10-3 and TRBJ2-2; D not certain. V lost 7 bases and J 4 bases, leaving 13 bases between the germline ends. The CDR3 covers 14 residues. Germline V lookup: CDR1 ENHRY, CDR2 SYGVKD. CDR3 sequence reads: CAINPGASTGELFF. The CDR3 coding sequence is TGTGCCATCAATCCGGGCGCGAGCACCGGGGAGCTGTTTTTT.

The chain recombines TRBV11-2 with TRBJ1-2; 9 bases map to TRBD1. Trimming cost V 5 bases and J 7 bases; bases outside gene matches: 8. CDR3 length: 14 amino acids. The germline CDR1 and CDR2 sequences are SGHAT and FQNNGV. The CDR3 spells CASSIGQGRGGYTF. The DNA for the CDR3 is TGTGCCAGCAGCATCGGACAGGGGCGTGGTGGCTACACCTTC.

This clonotype was seen more than once but under ten times. CDR3 amino acids: CSVVSHDGNQPQHF. In DNA, the CDR3 is TGCAGCGTTGTCTCTCATGACGGCAATCAGCCCCAGCATTTT. The gene calls are TRBV29-1 and TRBJ1-5; D gene unclear. CDR3 length: 14 amino acids. Per the germline V gene, CDR1 is SQVTM and CDR2 is ANQGSEA. V was pared by 4 bases and J by 2 bases, with 12 bases between.

V gene TRBV7-9 combines with J gene TRBJ2-3, with a weak D call TRBD2 (6 bases). This CDR3 spans 18 amino acids. Germline assignment: CDR1 SEHNR and CDR2 FQNEAQ (reference sequence). V lost 9 bases and J lost 0, with 25 bases in between. The CDR3 region has the DNA TGTGCCAGTCGAATGTTAGCGGTAACTAAAGCTAGCACAGATACGCAGTATTTT. This translates into CASRMLAVTKASTDTQYF.